What follows are 30 T cell receptor beta chains derived from one specimen sequenced in a study of shared clonotypes between healthy human individuals. TCRdb keeps only in-frame clones here, not all; method: immunoSEQ multiplex PCR. The table includes more than 1,200,000 clones, 97% to 99% detected once. The sequenced sample consisted of naive CD4+ T cells sorted from blood. The subset is: CD45RA+ positively selected. The receptors originated from a man aged 25 to 40 in good health.

The gene calls are TRBV5-1 and TRBJ2-1; 7 bases are shared with TRBD1. V trimming: 4 bases; J trimming: 3 bases; junction bases outside the gene matches: 7. The CDR3 spans 15 residues. The V gene's germline CDR1 is SGHRS and CDR2 YFSETQ. The DNA for the CDR3 is TGCGCCAGCAGCGTAAGGACAGGACACTACAATGAGCAGTTCTTC. Translated: CASSVRTGHYNEQFF.

The chain has TRBV7-8 and TRBJ1-4, with 7 bases lining up with TRBD1. The V gene end was trimmed by 5 bases and the J gene end by 7 bases; junction bases not matched to a gene: 7. Germline V gene lookup returns CDR1 SGHVS and CDR2 FQNEAQ. The CDR3 loop spans 14 amino acids. The CDR3, as DNA: TGTGCCAGCAGCCGACAGGGTCTCGGTGAAAAACTGTTTTTT. Translating it yields CASSRQGLGEKLFF.

The DNA for the CDR3 is TGCAGCGGCGGAAACAGGGGGAGAGTCGCCGGGGAGCTGTTTTTT. It encodes CSGGNRGRVAGELFF. This chain links TRBV29-1 with TRBJ2-2; TRBD1 matches at 8 bases. Germline V gives CDR1 SQVTM, CDR2 ANQGSEA. This CDR3 is built from 15 residues. Trimming at V came to 7 bases and at J to 6 bases, leaving 13 bases not matched to a gene.

The gene calls are TRBV19 and TRBJ1-1; TRBD1 agrees at 10 bases. Germline CDR1 is LNHDA and CDR2 is SQIVND (reference sequence). The CDR3 length is 13 residues. V lost 3 bases and J lost 9; bases outside the gene matches: 4. The CDR3 loop is CASSMGQGRKAFF. CDR3 sequence (DNA): TGTGCCAGTAGTATGGGACAGGGGAGGAAAGCTTTCTTT.

The chain has TRBV4-1 and TRBJ1-2; the D is unclear. The ends were cut back, 0 bases at V and 7 bases at J, with 21 bases in the middle. The germline V gene encodes CDR1 MGHRA and CDR2 YSYEKL. CDR3 length: 17 residues. The CDR3 protein is CASSQDLGQLKPLGYTF. In nucleotides, the CDR3 is TGCGCCAGCAGCCAAGATCTTGGTCAGCTCAAGCCCCTTGGCTACACCTTC.

V usage is TRBV6-6 and J usage is TRBJ1-5, with a tentative D call TRBD1 (5 bases). This CDR3 spans 13 amino acids. Per germline, CDR1 MNHNY and CDR2 SVGAGI (reference sequence). V was cut by 9 bases and J by 4 bases, with 13 bases left in between. The CDR3 sequence: CASEQGQNQPQHF. CDR3 bases: TGTGCCAGTGAGCAGGGTCAAAATCAGCCCCAGCATTTT.

This chain links TRBV6-1 with TRBJ2-1; possibly TRBD2 for D (6 bases). V was clipped by 2 bases and J by 7 bases, with 15 bases between them. Per the germline V gene, CDR1 is MNHNS and CDR2 is SASEGT. This CDR3 contains 15 residues. CDR3: CASSEMAGRKNEQFF. The CDR3 DNA reads TGTGCCAGCAGTGAAATGGCAGGGAGGAAGAATGAGCAGTTCTTC.

The rearrangement links TRBV7-3 to TRBJ2-3; 8 nucleotides line up with TRBD1. The CDR3 length is 15 residues. The trim removed 3 bases at V and 2 bases at J, leaving 4 bases unmatched. Germline-derived CDR1 and CDR2 are SGHTA and FQGTGA. CDR3 protein: CASSLQGAYTDTQYF. CDR3 nucleotide sequence: TGTGCCAGCAGCTTGCAGGGGGCGTACACAGATACGCAGTATTTT. The full variable domain, its missing parts supplied by reference TRBV7-3 and TRBJ2-3, is GAGVSQTPSNKVTEKGKYVELRCDPISGHTALYWYRQSLGQGPEFLIYFQGTGAADDSGLPNDRFFAVRPEGSVSTLKIQRTERGDSAVYLCASSLQGAYTDTQYFGPGTRLTVL.

The rearrangement links TRBV18 to TRBJ2-7; 10 bases are shared with TRBD1. V shed 1 base and J 0 bases; nucleotides not matched to a gene: 9. Germline V gene sequence: CDR1 KGHSH, CDR2 LQKENI. The CDR3 spans 18 residues. The CDR3 loop reads CASSPRVKGQGVSYEQYF. In DNA, the CDR3 is TGTGCCAGCTCACCACGGGTAAAAGGACAGGGGGTCTCCTACGAGCAGTACTTC.

The CDR3 loop reads CASSTGAGPPAGEQYF. DNA of the CDR3: TGTGCCAGCAGCACAGGGGCGGGACCTCCAGCGGGCGAGCAGTACTTC. The chain employs TRBV5-4 and TRBJ2-7, with D perhaps TRBD1 (7 bases). V was cut by 4 bases and J by 6 bases, with 23 bases left in between. The germline V gene has CDR1 SGHNT and CDR2 YYREEE (reference sequence). This CDR3 contains 16 residues.

This clone has only one observation. The chain recombines TRBV9 with TRBJ2-2; D is unclear. This CDR3 has 14 residues. CDR1 and CDR2 from the germline V gene are SGDLS and YYNGEE. V gave up 1 base and J gave up 6 bases, with 10 bases separating them. CDR3 residues: CASSVNYSPGELFF. The CDR3 DNA follows: TGTGCCAGCAGCGTAAATTATTCGCCCGGGGAGCTGTTTTTT.

The rearrangement uses TRBV5-4 and TRBJ2-3; 7 bases are a match to TRBD2. This CDR3 spans 17 amino acids. After removal of 5 bases from V and 3 bases from J, the junction contained 15 bases not matched to a gene. Germline CDR1 reads SGHNT; CDR2 reads YYREEE (reference sequence). The CDR3 bases are TGTGCCAGCAGGGTCAATGCTGCGGGGACTACTACAGATACGCAGTATTTT. This codes for CASRVNAAGTTTDTQYF.

On this clone: Other nucleotide sequences in the sample specify the same CDR3. This chain links TRBV18 with TRBJ2-7; 8 bases map to TRBD1. The V gene's germline CDR1 is KGHSH and CDR2 LQKENI. The V and J ends lost 4 bases and 6 bases, in that order; junction bases with no gene match: 2. The CDR3 consists of 12 residues. The CDR3 DNA sequence: TGTGCCAGCTCACTCACAGGGGGCGAGCAGTACTTC. Protein sequence: CASSLTGGEQYF.

The V gene is TRBV18, the J gene TRBJ2-2; tentative D call: TRBD1 (5 bases). In germline, CDR1 is KGHSH, CDR2 LQKENI. The length of the CDR3 is 12 residues. V was cut by 4 bases and J by 7 bases, with 7 bases left in between. The CDR3 region is CASSHDSGELFF. The CDR3 DNA is TGTGCCAGCTCACACGACAGCGGGGAGCTGTTTTTT.

The genes are TRBV10-3 and TRBJ1-1; D gene ambiguous. V gave up 4 bases and J gave up 1 base, with 7 bases separating them. The CDR3 totals 13 residues. In germline, CDR1 is ENHRY, CDR2 SYGVKD. Written as DNA, the CDR3 is TGTGCCATCAGTGGTGAGGGGAACACTGAAGCTTTCTTT. Protein product: CAISGEGNTEAFF.

The chain has TRBV29-1 and TRBJ2-5; the D call may be TRBD1 or TRBD2 (5 bases each). CDR3 length: 16 amino acids. V was clipped by 6 bases and J by 5 bases, with 25 bases between them. The V gene's germline CDR1 is SQVTM and CDR2 ANQGSEA. The CDR3 reads CSVVPILEGYWETQYF. CDR3 DNA sequence: TGCAGCGTGGTCCCTATCCTAGAGGGGTATTGGGAGACCCAGTACTTC.

The chain couples TRBV9 to TRBJ2-6; D is uncertain. In germline, CDR1 is SGDLS, CDR2 YYNGEE. This CDR3 comprises 16 residues. Trimming shortened V by 0 bases and J by 2 bases, and 9 bases separated the two germline ends. This CDR3 reads CASSVVAWPGANVLTF. CDR3 coding DNA: TGTGCCAGCAGCGTAGTTGCATGGCCTGGGGCCAACGTCCTGACTTTC.

The V and J genes are TRBV18 and TRBJ2-2, with 7 bases identical to TRBD1. Germline V gene lookup returns CDR1 KGHSH and CDR2 LQKENI. The CDR3 is 16 amino acids. With V trimmed by 4 bases and J by 6 bases, 11 bases remained unmatched. The CDR3 nucleotides are TGTGCCAGCTCACTCTCCTCGACAGGGAAGGCCGGGGAGCTGTTTTTT. Amino acid sequence: CASSLSSTGKAGELFF.

The V call is TRBV25-1, the J call TRBJ2-2, with 7 nucleotides matching TRBD2. The germline V gene encodes CDR1 MGHDK and CDR2 SYGVNS. After removal of 5 bases from V and 5 bases from J, the junction contained 5 bases not matched to a gene. The length of the CDR3 is 14 residues. The CDR3, as DNA: TGTGCCAGCAGTAGCGGGATGGCGACCGGGGAGCTGTTTTTT. It translates to CASSSGMATGELFF.

The count of this clone is one. The chain employs TRBV19 and TRBJ2-7, with 10 positions matching TRBD1. V lost 6 bases to trimming and J lost 0 bases; unmatched junction nucleotides: 11. Per the germline V gene, CDR1 is LNHDA and CDR2 is SQIVND (reference sequence). The CDR3 extends over 17 amino acids. CDR3 region: CASSPGQGFGGSYEQYF. In DNA form, the CDR3 reads TGTGCCAGTAGCCCGGGACAGGGGTTTGGGGGCTCCTACGAGCAGTACTTC.

This chain uses TRBV28 with TRBJ2-1; the match to TRBD2 covers 8 bases. The ends lost 4 bases at V and 2 bases at J; junction bases unmatched: 13. This CDR3 is 18 amino acids long. Germline lookup yields CDR1 MDHEN and CDR2 SYDVKM. CDR3 loop: CASSSLSGSTAPYNEQFF. In nucleotides, the CDR3 is TGTGCCAGCAGTTCCCTAAGCGGGAGTACGGCCCCCTACAATGAGCAGTTCTTC.

This clone was detected only once. This rearrangement joins TRBV9 to TRBJ2-1; 7 bases match TRBD2. This CDR3 has 14 residues. Germline loops: CDR1 SGDLS, CDR2 YYNGEE. Germline trimming cut 5 bases from V and 7 bases from J; bases unmatched to any gene: 9. CDR3 DNA sequence: TGTGCCAGCAGAGAACTAGCGTTCGGAAATGAGCAGTTCTTC. Its translation: CASRELAFGNEQFF. Together with reference TRBV9 and TRBJ2-1, the CDR3 gives the full variable domain: DSGVTQTPKHLITATGQRVTLRCSPRSGDLSVYWYQQSLDQGLQFLIQYYNGEERAKGNILERFSAQQFPDLHSELNLSSLELGDSALYFCASRELAFGNEQFFGPGTRLTVL.

The V call is TRBV5-1, the J call TRBJ1-5; perhaps TRBD1 as D (5 bases). The CDR3 spans 14 residues. Trimming pared 1 base from V and 6 bases from J, leaving 11 bases between. Looked up from germline, CDR1 is SGHRS and CDR2 is YFSETQ. The chain's CDR3 is CASSLTQGIQPQHF. CDR3 nucleotide sequence: TGCGCCAGCAGCTTGACTCAGGGCATTCAGCCCCAGCATTTT. The full variable domain, rest sourced from reference TRBV5-1 and TRBJ1-5, is KAGVTQTPRYLIKTRGQQVTLSCSPISGHRSVSWYQQTPGQGLQFLFEYFSETQRNKGNFPGRFSGRQFSNSRSEMNVSTLELGDSALYLCASSLTQGIQPQHFGDGTRLSIL.

This clone has a single count. V and J are TRBV5-1 and TRBJ2-3; D gene ambiguous. V was pared by 0 bases and J by 2 bases, with 10 bases between. This CDR3 region has 15 residues. CDR1 SGHRS and CDR2 YFSETQ come from the germline V gene. The CDR3 DNA reads TGCGCCAGCAGCTTGGCCCGAGTTGACACAGATACGCAGTATTTT. As protein: CASSLARVDTDTQYF.

The V gene is TRBV19, the J gene TRBJ1-1; D is unclear. The germline CDR1 and CDR2 sequences are LNHDA and SQIVND (reference sequence). V was cut by 6 bases and J by 3 bases, with 11 bases left in between. This CDR3 contains 13 residues. CDR3 DNA sequence: TGTGCCAGTAGAAGCTTATTGCACACTGAAGCTTTCTTT. This sequence encodes CASRSLLHTEAFF.

This clone appeared a single time. This chain connects TRBV29-1 to TRBJ2-7, with D possibly matching TRBD1 (5 bases). Between the trimmed V and J ends, which lost 0 bases and 2 bases, there was a span of 5 bases. This CDR3 is 12 amino acids long. The germline V gene encodes CDR1 SQVTM and CDR2 ANQGSEA. CDR3 region: CSVEEDTYEQYF. As DNA, the CDR3 is TGCAGCGTTGAAGAGGACACCTACGAGCAGTACTTC.

The chain combines TRBV30 with TRBJ1-1, with no clear D. In germline, CDR1 is GTSNPN, CDR2 SVGIG (reference sequence). Between the trimmed V and J ends, which lost 1 base and 8 bases, there was a span of 8 bases. The CDR3 length is 11 residues. This CDR3 reads CAWSEVVEAFF. CDR3 DNA: TGTGCCTGGAGTGAAGTAGTCGAAGCTTTCTTT.

The chain uses TRBV4-1 and TRBJ2-6; no clear D gene. The CDR3 is 17 amino acids. V lost 0 bases and J lost 1, with 10 bases in between. Germline-derived CDR1 and CDR2 are MGHRA and YSYEKL. CDR3 loop: CASSQDKRASGANVLTF. The DNA for the CDR3 is TGCGCCAGCAGCCAAGATAAGAGAGCTTCTGGGGCCAACGTCCTGACTTTC.

The genes are TRBV5-1 and TRBJ2-2; the match to TRBD1 covers 9 bases. The CDR3 sequence is 16 residues long. CDR1 and CDR2 (germline): SGHRS, YFSETQ. Germline trimming cut 2 bases from V and 4 bases from J; bases unmatched to any gene: 6. DNA of the CDR3: TGCGCCAGCAGCTTACAGGGGGCATCTGGCACCGGGGAGCTGTTTTTT. It translates to CASSLQGASGTGELFF.

This chain connects TRBV9 to TRBJ2-2; D unresolved. CDR3 length: 14 amino acids. Germline assignment: CDR1 SGDLS and CDR2 YYNGEE. V was clipped by 0 bases and J by 3 bases, with 6 bases between them. CDR3 nucleotide sequence: TGTGCCAGCAGCGTAGGACAATACACCGGGGAGCTGTTTTTT. Translated: CASSVGQYTGELFF.